This T cell receptor beta chain was captured in a study of blood T cell repertoires in COVID-19. The CDR3 contains 14 residues. Germline-derived CDR1 and CDR2 are WNHNN and SYGVQD (reference sequence). V was trimmed by 2 bases and J by 0 bases, leaving 7 bases between them. Method: immunoSEQ multiplex PCR; TCRdb's copy keeps in-frame clones and lacks some. The sample shows 150,000 to 200,000 clones, roughly nine tenths of them seen only once. The receptor's source is a man between 65 and 85 years old with acute or convalescent COVID-19. This chain connects TRBV10-1 to TRBJ1-1; D perhaps matches TRBD1 (5 bases). Sequenced: peripheral blood. This CDR3 is CASSEDSLNTEAFF. CDR3 sequence (DNA): TGCGCCAGCAGTGAGGACAGCTTGAACACTGAAGCTTTCTTT.